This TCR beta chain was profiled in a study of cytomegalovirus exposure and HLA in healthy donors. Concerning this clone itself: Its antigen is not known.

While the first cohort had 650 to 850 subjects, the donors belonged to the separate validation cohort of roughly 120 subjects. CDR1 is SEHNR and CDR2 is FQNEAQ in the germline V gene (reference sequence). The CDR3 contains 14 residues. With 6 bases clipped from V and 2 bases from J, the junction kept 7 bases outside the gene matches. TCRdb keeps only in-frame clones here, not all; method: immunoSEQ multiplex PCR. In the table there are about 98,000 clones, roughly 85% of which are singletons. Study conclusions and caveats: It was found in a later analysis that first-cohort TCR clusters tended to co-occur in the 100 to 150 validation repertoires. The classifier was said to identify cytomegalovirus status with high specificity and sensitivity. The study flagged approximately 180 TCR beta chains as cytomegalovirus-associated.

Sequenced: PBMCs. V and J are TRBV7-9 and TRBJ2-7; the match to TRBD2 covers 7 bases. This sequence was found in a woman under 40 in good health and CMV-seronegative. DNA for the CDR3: TGTGCCAGCAGTCTTAGCGGGTCCGCCTACGAGCAGTACTTC. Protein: CASSLSGSAYEQYF.